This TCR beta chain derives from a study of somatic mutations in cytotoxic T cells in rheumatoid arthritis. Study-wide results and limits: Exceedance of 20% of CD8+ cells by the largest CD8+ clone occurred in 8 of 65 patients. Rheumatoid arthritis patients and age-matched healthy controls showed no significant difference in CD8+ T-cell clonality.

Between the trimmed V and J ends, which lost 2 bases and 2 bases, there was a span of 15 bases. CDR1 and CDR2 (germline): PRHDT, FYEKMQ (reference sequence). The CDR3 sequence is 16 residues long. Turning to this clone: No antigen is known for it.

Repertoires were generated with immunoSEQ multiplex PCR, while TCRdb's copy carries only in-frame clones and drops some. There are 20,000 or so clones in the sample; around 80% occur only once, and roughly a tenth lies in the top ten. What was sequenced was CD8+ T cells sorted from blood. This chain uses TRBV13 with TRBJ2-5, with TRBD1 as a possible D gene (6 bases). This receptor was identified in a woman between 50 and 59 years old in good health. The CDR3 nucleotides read TGTGCCAGCAGCTTATCCCAGGACGGACAGCAAGAGACCCAGTACTTC. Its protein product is CASSLSQDGQQETQYF.